A single sample is the source of the 32 T cell receptor beta chains below, sequenced in a study of T cells after yellow fever vaccination. One entry per CDR3 protein results from TCRdb running MiXCR on the 5' RACE reads. In the table there are about 320,000 distinct CDR3 sequences, 9.5% to 12% of which are singletons. The sequences come from CD4+ T cells sorted from PBMCs, collected 45 days after the yellow fever booster vaccination. The receptor set was obtained from a man younger than 35 who received the YFV17D yellow fever vaccine.

In its sample, this clonotype was seen a few times. The V and J genes are TRBV21-1 and TRBJ1-5. TRBV21-1 is a pseudogene segment. The CDR3 has 16 residues. The CDR3 here is CASSKALGKGNQPQHF. Written as DNA, the CDR3 is TGTGCCAGCAGCAAAGCGCTTGGGAAGGGCAATCAGCCCCAGCATTTT.

The sample holds many counts of this clonotype. The chain employs TRBV27 and TRBJ2-7; D is uncertain. The germline V gene has CDR1 MNHEY and CDR2 SMNVEV (reference sequence). V was clipped by 6 bases and J by 3 bases, with 18 bases between them. CDR3 length: 15 amino acids. CDR3 in DNA: TGTGCCAGCAGCCCGAACTGGGCAGTGATCTACGAGCAGTACTTC. Amino acids: CASSPNWAVIYEQYF.

In this sample, this clonotype turned up a few times. The rearrangement links TRBV20-1 to TRBJ2-3; D remains unclear. Trimming stripped 0 bases from V and 5 bases from J, with 6 bases between. The length of the CDR3 is 12 residues. Per the germline V gene, CDR1 is DFQATT and CDR2 is SNEGSKA (reference sequence). CDR3 sequence: CSARDQRDTQYF. In DNA, the CDR3 is TGCAGTGCTAGAGATCAGAGAGATACGCAGTATTTT.

This clonotype was seen ten or more times. CDR3 in amino acids: CASSLDAGREETQYF. CDR3 DNA: TGCGCCAGCAGCTTGGATGCGGGGCGAGAGGAGACCCAGTACTTC. This chain joins TRBV5-1 and TRBJ2-5, with D possibly matching TRBD2 (6 bases). The CDR3 length is 15 residues. Per the germline V gene, CDR1 is SGHRS and CDR2 is YFSETQ. Trimming stripped 0 bases from V and 5 bases from J, with 14 bases between.

The sample holds a few counts of this clonotype. The chain uses TRBV20-1 and TRBJ1-2; the match to TRBD1 covers 7 bases. The CDR3 is 14 residues long. V dropped 5 bases and J dropped 4; count of bases not matched to a gene: 10. Looked up from germline, CDR1 is DFQATT and CDR2 is SNEGSKA (reference sequence). The CDR3 spells CSASLRGLGYGYTF. CDR3 nucleotides: TGCAGTGCTTCGCTTAGGGGGCTCGGCTATGGCTACACCTTC.

The chain recombines TRBV20-1 with TRBJ2-5; TRBD2 matches 7 bases. V trimming: 2 bases; J trimming: 5 bases; junction bases outside the gene matches: 5. The CDR3 has 13 residues. Germline CDR1 is DFQATT and CDR2 is SNEGSKA (reference sequence). CDR3 protein: CSARKRGWETQYF. The CDR3 DNA reads as TGCAGTGCTAGAAAGCGGGGCTGGGAGACCCAGTACTTC.

The J gene is TRBJ2-5, the V gene TRBV28, with D possibly being TRBD1 (7 bases). The germline gives CDR1 MDHEN, CDR2 SYDVKM. This CDR3 is 15 amino acids long. Trimming removed 6 bases from V and 4 bases from J, with 18 bases in between. This CDR3 is CASSPPAGGSETQYF. DNA for the CDR3: TGTGCCAGCAGCCCCCCCGCAGGGGGGTCAGAGACCCAGTACTTC.

On this clonotype itself: Mismatch with germline at one junction end may stem from a read error. This sequence joins TRBV18 and TRBJ2-5; maybe TRBD1 (5 bases). CDR3 length equals 13 residues. Germline values: CDR1 KGHSH, CDR2 LQKENI. The CDR3 nucleotides are TGTGCCAGCGCACCCAGGGTGGAAGAGACCCAGTACTTC. This codes for CASAPRVEETQYF.

The sample holds a few counts of this clonotype. The chain links TRBV4-1 to TRBJ1-2; 7 positions match TRBD1. Germline V lookup: CDR1 MGHRA, CDR2 YSYEKL. J lost 5 bases, V lost 2 bases, and 5 bases had no gene match. The CDR3 has 14 residues. The DNA for the CDR3 is TGCGCCAGCAGCCAACCCGACAGGGCATATGGCTACACCTTC. It codes for CASSQPDRAYGYTF.

This clonotype was picked up a small number of times. The chain employs TRBV27 and TRBJ2-7; the D gene is possibly TRBD1 (6 bases). The CDR3 loop spans 16 amino acids. The V end lost 6 bases, the J end lost 7 bases, and 25 bases lay between the germline ends. The germline gives CDR1 MNHEY, CDR2 SMNVEV (reference sequence). CDR3 nucleotides: TGTGCCAGCAGAACCGGGACATTCGACTCCATACGGGAGCAGTACTTC. This sequence encodes CASRTGTFDSIREQYF.

The V gene is TRBV6-6, the J gene TRBJ1-5; D not resolved. V lost 5 bases to trimming and J lost 11 bases, with 16 bases between them. Germline values: CDR1 MNHNY, CDR2 SVGAGI (reference sequence). CDR3 length equals 13 residues. CDR3 residues: CASSGTYGEAQHF. CDR3 DNA: TGTGCCAGCAGTGGTACCTACGGAGAGGCCCAGCATTTT.

A few counts support this clonotype. The chain recombines TRBV6-2 or TRBV6-3 with TRBJ1-5, with TRBD1 as a possible D gene (5 bases). Per the germline V gene, CDR1 is MNHEY and CDR2 is SVGEGT. The ends were cut back, 5 bases at V and 3 bases at J, with 14 bases in the middle. The CDR3 is made up of 15 amino acids. CDR3 DNA sequence: TGTGCCAGCAGTCCTCGACAGTGGACCAATCAGCCCCAGCATTTT. Residues: CASSPRQWTNQPQHF.

This clonotype turned up a few times. This chain links TRBV4-1 with TRBJ1-2; TRBD1 is a possible D gene (6 bases). Per the germline V gene, CDR1 is MGHRA and CDR2 is YSYEKL. Trimming removed 3 bases at V and 8 bases at J, with 19 bases between. CDR3 size: 15 residues. The CDR3 spells CASSHAGTPPDGYTF. For the CDR3, the DNA is TGCGCCAGCAGCCACGCGGGGACACCTCCGGACGGCTACACCTTC.

The rearrangement joins TRBV30 to TRBJ1-4; D possibly corresponds to TRBD1 (5 bases). The V end was cut by 0 bases, the J end by 5 bases, with 10 bases between. From germline, CDR1 is GTSNPN and CDR2 SVGIG (reference sequence). CDR3 length equals 14 residues. The CDR3 protein is CAWSVGVANEKLFF. The CDR3 DNA is TGTGCCTGGAGTGTGGGGGTTGCGAATGAAAAACTGTTTTTT.

There are a few counts of this clonotype. This chain connects TRBV5-6 to TRBJ2-3; TRBD2 matches at 11 bases. Germline loops: CDR1 SGHDT, CDR2 YYEEEE. This CDR3 region has 15 residues. V lost 5 bases to trimming and J lost 6 bases; unmatched junction nucleotides: 8. The CDR3 DNA sequence: TGTGCCAGCAGTTTTAGCGGGGGGGCCAGGGATACGCAGTATTTT. Encoded protein: CASSFSGGARDTQYF.

The rearrangement links TRBV12-3 or TRBV12-4 to TRBJ1-2, with D perhaps TRBD1 (5 bases). V lost 7 bases to trimming and J lost 8 bases, with 14 bases between them. This CDR3 has 12 amino acids. The CDR3 reads CASNFQGGGYTF. The CDR3 region has the DNA TGTGCCAGCAATTTCCAGGGAGGCGGCTACACCTTC.

The sample holds many counts of this clonotype. The rearrangement uses TRBV15 and TRBJ2-1; tentatively, D is TRBD1 or TRBD2 (5 bases each). Germline V gene data show CDR1 as LNHNV and CDR2 as YYDKDF (reference sequence). This CDR3 contains 14 residues. Trimming took 0 bases from V and 10 from J, leaving 13 bases between them. The CDR3 nucleotides read TGTGCCACCAGCAGAGATGTCGGGGCCAGGGAGCAGTTCTTC. It is translated as CATSRDVGAREQFF.

V gene TRBV4-1 combines with J gene TRBJ1-3; possibly TRBD1 for D (5 bases). V was cut by 4 bases and J by 3 bases, with 13 bases left in between. Germline V gene data show CDR1 as MGHRA and CDR2 as YSYEKL. The CDR3 runs to 15 residues. CDR3 DNA: TGCGCCAGCAGCCGCTACCGGGACTATGGAAACACCATATATTTT. Protein product: CASSRYRDYGNTIYF.

This clonotype was counted at least ten times. This chain links TRBV5-1 with TRBJ1-6, with 7 bases fitting TRBD1. V shed 0 bases, J shed 4 bases, and the junction held 7 bases outside the gene matches. From germline, CDR1 is SGHRS and CDR2 YFSETQ. The CDR3 has 17 amino acids. The CDR3 nucleotides read TGCGCCAGCAGCTTGGGGGACAGCGGGGCGTATAATTCACCCCTCCACTTT. It codes for CASSLGDSGAYNSPLHF.

This chain uses TRBV5-1 with TRBJ2-5, with D perhaps being TRBD1 or TRBD2 (5 bases each). Trimming cost V 4 bases and J 4 bases, with 14 bases left between them. The CDR3 extends over 14 amino acids. Germline CDR1 and CDR2: SGHRS and YFSETQ. CDR3 in amino acids: CASSEDPGPETQYF. Written as DNA, the CDR3 is TGCGCCAGCAGCGAGGACCCGGGGCCAGAGACCCAGTACTTC.

This chain links TRBV5-1 with TRBJ1-1, with D possibly matching TRBD1 (5 bases). The V gene lost 0 bases and the J gene lost 4 bases, with 16 bases spanning the gap. CDR3 size: 16 residues. CDR1 and CDR2 from the germline V gene are SGHRS and YFSETQ. This CDR3 is CASSLGDSGPFTEAFF. The CDR3 DNA follows: TGCGCCAGCAGCTTGGGCGACAGTGGGCCGTTCACTGAAGCTTTCTTT.

V gene TRBV6-2 or TRBV6-3 combines with J gene TRBJ2-1; 7 bases are shared with TRBD2. The CDR3 runs 14 residues. Looked up from germline, CDR1 is MNHEY and CDR2 is SVGEGT. V was clipped by 2 bases and J by 10 bases; unmatched bases: 8. CDR3 amino acids: CASSYITPRGEQFF. DNA for the CDR3: TGTGCCAGCAGTTACATCACTCCGCGGGGGGAGCAGTTCTTC.

This clonotype appeared a few times. The chain employs TRBV5-4 and TRBJ1-1, with no clear D. Germline assignment: CDR1 SGHNT and CDR2 YYREEE (reference sequence). The CDR3 runs 14 residues. The V end lost 4 bases, the J end lost 1 base, and 11 bases lay between the germline ends. The CDR3 coding sequence is TGTGCCAGCAGCCTGACACTAGAGAACACTGAAGCTTTCTTT. Its translation is CASSLTLENTEAFF.

This clonotype turned up a few times. J is TRBJ2-5 and V is TRBV24-1; 9 bases match TRBD2. This CDR3 region has 15 residues. From germline, CDR1 is KGHDR and CDR2 SFDVKD. Trimming took 12 bases from V and 2 from J; bases not matched to a gene: 12. As DNA, the CDR3 is TGTGCCGTCAATAGCGGGGGCCTTAATCAAGAGACCCAGTACTTC. Translating gives CAVNSGGLNQETQYF.

This rearrangement joins TRBV19 to TRBJ1-1, with 7 bases aligning to TRBD1. Losses at the gene ends were 6 bases for V and 1 base for J; bases not matched to a gene: 2. The CDR3 extends over 13 amino acids. Looked up from germline, CDR1 is LNHDA and CDR2 is SQIVND (reference sequence). The CDR3 region has the DNA TGTGCCAGTAGGGGACAGCCGAACACTGAAGCTTTCTTT. This codes for CASRGQPNTEAFF.

This clonotype was seen ten or more times. The chain uses TRBV7-2 and TRBJ1-2; TRBD1 matches at 8 bases. The CDR3 length is 13 residues. V was clipped by 6 bases and J by 4 bases; unmatched bases: 4. Germline V gene sequence: CDR1 SGHTA, CDR2 FQGNSA. The CDR3 sequence: CASRPGGAYGYTF. CDR3 sequence (DNA): TGTGCCAGCAGACCAGGGGGCGCCTATGGCTACACCTTC.

This clonotype was counted only a few times. V usage is TRBV3-2 and J usage is TRBJ2-7. TRBV3-2 corresponds to a pseudogene. The length of the CDR3 is 15 residues. CDR3 nucleotide sequence: TGTGCCAGCAGCCAAGGGCTGAGTGGGTACTACGAGCAGTACGTC. Amino acid sequence: CASSQGLSGYYEQYV.

The V gene is TRBV2, the J gene TRBJ1-1; the D gene is possibly TRBD1 (5 bases). This CDR3 is 15 amino acids long. V was shortened by 6 bases and J by 1 base, with 15 bases between the two germline ends. Per the germline V gene, CDR1 is SNHLY and CDR2 is FYNNEI. CDR3 amino acids: CASRGTAQKNTEAFF. The DNA for the CDR3 is TGTGCCAGCAGGGGGACTGCACAGAAGAACACTGAAGCTTTCTTT.

The chain employs TRBV9 and TRBJ1-1; TRBD1 is a possible D gene (5 bases). V lost 0 bases and J 12 bases, leaving 15 bases between the germline ends. Per the germline V gene, CDR1 is SGDLS and CDR2 is YYNGEE. This CDR3 has 13 amino acids. The DNA of the CDR3 is TGTGCCAGCAGCGTAGTCGATAGGGGATGGACTTTCTTT. Translating gives CASSVVDRGWTFF.

This clonotype was observed many times. V gene TRBV12-3 or TRBV12-4 combines with J gene TRBJ2-1; D is ambiguous. The CDR3 has 13 amino acids. V lost 3 bases and J lost 12, with 15 bases in between. CDR3 in DNA: TGTGCCAGCAGTTTGCCGGCGCCCTTGGTGCAGTTCTTC. As protein: CASSLPAPLVQFF.

Notes on this clonotype: Likely a read error: the CDR3 ends without its conserved phenylalanine or tryptophan. No DNA is shown, since the ends of the CDR3 on it are uncertain; the CDR3 is the one TCRdb lists. The V call is TRBV5-4, the J call TRBJ2-3; the table names TRBD2, a call not compared with the DNA. The CDR3 spans 16 residues, counting both ends. Germline V gene lookup returns CDR1 SGHNT and CDR2 YYREEE (reference sequence). CDR3 sequence reads: CASSHRDRIWTSGPIS.

This rearrangement joins TRBV5-1 to TRBJ2-3, with 12 bases matching TRBD2. From germline, CDR1 is SGHRS and CDR2 YFSETQ. V was pared by 4 bases and J by 2 bases, with 11 bases of the junction left unmatched. CDR3 size: 18 residues. CDR3 sequence (DNA): TGCGCCAGCAGCCGCGGGACGGGACTAGCGGGCTACACAGATACGCAGTATTTT. It encodes CASSRGTGLAGYTDTQYF.